This T cell receptor beta chain comes out of a study of blood T cells in healthy people across ages. PCR was performed a second time for about 6 to 12 cycles using a sample-barcoded 5' primer and a J-beta primer mix. Every cDNA molecule carried a tag from a template-switch adaptor bearing 12 random nucleotides. TCRdb called the 5' RACE reads again in MiXCR, with one record for every CDR3 protein. The sample lists about 1,500,000 distinct CDR3 sequences, roughly 28% occurring once. A word on this clonotype: Its antigen is unidentified. This may arise from a read error, as a much more abundant clone is one base away. Without the conserved terminal phenylalanine or tryptophan, this CDR3 likely stems from a read error.

General study findings and limits: Strongly correlated with naive T cell percentage was TCR beta diversity.

Trimming cost V 2 bases and J 5 bases; bases outside gene matches: 6. In germline, CDR1 is ENHRY, CDR2 SYGVKD. This CDR3 contains 15 residues. The chain joins TRBV10-3 to TRBJ2-1, with TRBD2 matching 7 bases. Sequencing was performed on blood. This sequence was found in a woman in her 30s in good health. The CDR3 loop reads CAISEGPSGDNEQFS. CDR3 nucleotide sequence: TGTGCCATCAGTGAGGGACCTAGCGGAGACAATGAGCAGTTCTCC.